This TCR beta chain was sequenced in a study of blood T cell repertoires in COVID-19. For the study at large: Collection of acute and convalescent COVID-19 samples took place in the United States, Italy and Spain. Nucleic acid was either cDNA or gDNA, and it came from T cells, B-cell-depleted T cells, or PBMCs.

Original methodology: Estimated nucleated cell counts came from reference gene primer amplification. Sequenced by immunoSEQ multiplex PCR; TCRdb stores in-frame clones only, minus some. That table furnishes V, J and clone size, whereas the DNA furnished D and trimming. The table lists a few hundred thousand clones, approximately 82% of them singletons. This CDR3 region has 13 residues. Germline values: CDR1 MNHNY, CDR2 SVGAGI (reference sequence). V lost 4 bases and J 4 bases, leaving 10 bases between the germline ends. Sample: peripheral blood. This TCR was recovered from a woman aged 40 to 50 who had recovered from COVID-19. The V call is TRBV6-6, the J call TRBJ1-2; D gene uncertain. CDR3 amino acids: CASSFQVLYGYTF. CDR3 nucleotides: TGTGCCAGCAGTTTTCAGGTCCTCTATGGCTACACCTTC.